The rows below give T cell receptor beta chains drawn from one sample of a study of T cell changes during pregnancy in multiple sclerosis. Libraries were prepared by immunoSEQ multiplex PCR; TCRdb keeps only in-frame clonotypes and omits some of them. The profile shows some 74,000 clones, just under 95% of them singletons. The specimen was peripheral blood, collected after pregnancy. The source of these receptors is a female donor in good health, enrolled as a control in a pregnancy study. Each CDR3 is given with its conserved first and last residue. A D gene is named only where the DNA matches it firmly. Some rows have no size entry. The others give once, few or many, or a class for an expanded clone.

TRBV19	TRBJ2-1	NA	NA	TGTGCCAGTAGTATTATACACAGCAGCTCCTACAATGAGCAGTTCTTC	CASSIIHSSSYNEQFF
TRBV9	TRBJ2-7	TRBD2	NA	TGTGCCAGCAGCGTAGCTAGGCGACTAGCGGATTACGAGCAGTACTTC	CASSVARRLADYEQYF
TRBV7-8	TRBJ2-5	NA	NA	TGTGCCAGCAGCTACGGACAGAAAGAGACCCAGTACTTC	CASSYGQKETQYF
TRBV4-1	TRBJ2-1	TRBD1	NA	TGCGCCAGCAGCCAGAGGGACAGGGAGCGAAATGAGCAGTTCTTC	CASSQRDRERNEQFF
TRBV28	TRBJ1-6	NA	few	TGTGCCTTAAGACAGACCTATAATTCACCCCTCCACTTT	CALRQTYNSPLHF
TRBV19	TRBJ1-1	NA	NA	TGTGCCAGTAGTATCACCAGGAGAGGGACTGAAGCTTTCTTT	CASSITRRGTEAFF
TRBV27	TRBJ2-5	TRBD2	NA	TGTGCCAGCAGCGAACGAGCGGGAGGGCCATTAGGCCAAGAGACCCAGTACTTC	CASSERAGGPLGQETQYF
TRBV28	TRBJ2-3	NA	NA	TGTGCCAGCAGCACAGCAGATACGCAGTATTTT	CASSTADTQYF
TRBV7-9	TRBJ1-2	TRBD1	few	TGTGCCAGCAGCCTGACAGGGCTCAATCATGGCTACACCTTC	CASSLTGLNHGYTF
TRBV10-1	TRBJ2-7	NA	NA	TGCGCCAGCAGTGAGTCGAGCAGGGCTCACGAGCAGTACTTC	CASSESSRAHEQYF
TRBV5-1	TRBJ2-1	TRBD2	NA	TGCGCCAGCAGCGAGACTAGCGCTGTCTACAATGAGCAGTTCTTC	CASSETSAVYNEQFF
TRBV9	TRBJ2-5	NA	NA	TGTGCCAGCAGCGCCCGGGACTTCCAAGAGACCCAGTACTTC	CASSARDFQETQYF
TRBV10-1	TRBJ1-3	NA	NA	TGCGCCAGCAGTGAGCCCGCTGGAAACACCATATATTTT	CASSEPAGNTIYF
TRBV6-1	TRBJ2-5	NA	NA	TGTGCCAGCAGTGAAGCTGGTAGCGCGACACAAGAGACCCAGTACTTC	CASSEAGSATQETQYF
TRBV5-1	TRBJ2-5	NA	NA	TGCGCCAGCAGCCTGACAGTGAGGGAGACCCAGTACTTC	CASSLTVRETQYF
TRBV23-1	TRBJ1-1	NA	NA	TGCGCCAGCAGATCAAACAGGTTGGTGGGCACTGAAGCTTTCTTT	CASRSNRLVGTEAFF
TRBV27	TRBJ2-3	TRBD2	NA	TGTGCCAGCAGTCGACTAGCGGCTAGCACAGATACGCAGTATTTT	CASSRLAASTDTQYF
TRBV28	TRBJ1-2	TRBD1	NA	TGTGCCAGCAGTTTGTCGGGGACAGGTGGCTTACCGAACTATGGCTACACCTTC	CASSLSGTGGLPNYGYTF
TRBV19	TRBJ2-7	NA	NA	TGTGCCAGTAGTATTGATGTTCGAGGGTACGAGCAGTACTTC	CASSIDVRGYEQYF
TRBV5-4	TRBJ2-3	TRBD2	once	TGTGCCAGCAGAACTAGCGACAGAGGGGTTACAGATACGCAGTATTTT	CASRTSDRGVTDTQYF
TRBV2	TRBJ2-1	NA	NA	TGTGCCAGCACTTATTATGAGCAGTTCTTC	CASTYYEQFF
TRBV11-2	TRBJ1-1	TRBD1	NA	TGTGCCAGCAGCTTAGGGCCAGGGGGCCGAACTGAAGCTTTCTTT	CASSLGPGGRTEAFF
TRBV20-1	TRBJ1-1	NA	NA	TGCAGTGCTAGTCTGGTCCAGGGAGCTTTCTTT	CSASLVQGAFF
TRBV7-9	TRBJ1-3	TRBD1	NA	TGTGCCAGCAGCTTATTCAGGGGGCAGGAGGGAAACACCATATATTTT	CASSLFRGQEGNTIYF
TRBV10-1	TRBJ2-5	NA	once	TGCGCCAGCAGTGATCCCTATGGGACCCAGTACTTC	CASSDPYGTQYF
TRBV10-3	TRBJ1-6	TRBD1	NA	TGTGCCATCAGGGGGACAGAGAATTCACCCCTCCACTTT	CAIRGTENSPLHF
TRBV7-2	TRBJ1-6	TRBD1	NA	TGTGCCAGCAGCCCAGAACAGGGGGGACTTTCACCCCTCCACTTT	CASSPEQGGLSPLHF
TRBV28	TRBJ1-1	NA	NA	TGTGCGTCAGGGGTGGACACTGAAGCTTTCTTT	CASGVDTEAFF
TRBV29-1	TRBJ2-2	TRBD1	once	TGCAGCGTAGGGATAGGGACAGGGTGGTCCGGGGAGCTGTTTTTT	CSVGIGTGWSGELFF
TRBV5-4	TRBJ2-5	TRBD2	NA	TGTGCCAGCAGCCCGACTAGCGGGGGACAAGAGACCCAGTACTTC	CASSPTSGGQETQYF
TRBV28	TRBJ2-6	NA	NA	TGTGCCAGCAGCAGATTCTCTGGGGCCAACGTCCTGACTTTC	CASSRFSGANVLTF
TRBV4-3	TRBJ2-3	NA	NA	TGCGCCAGCAGCCAAGATGGGTACTATACTGCCACAGATACGCAGTATTTT	CASSQDGYYTATDTQYF
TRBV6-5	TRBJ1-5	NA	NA	TGTGCCAGCAGACCCGCAGGGATTAGCAATCAGCCCCAGCATTTT	CASRPAGISNQPQHF
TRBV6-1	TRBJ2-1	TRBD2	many	TGTGCCAGCAGTGAAGGGACGGGGGGGTACAATGAGCAGTTCTTC	CASSEGTGGYNEQFF
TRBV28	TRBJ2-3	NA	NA	TGTGCCAGCAGTTCCCAACGGGATACTAGCACAGATACGCAGTATTTT	CASSSQRDTSTDTQYF
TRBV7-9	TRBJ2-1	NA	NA	TGTGCCAGCAGAGAGGGAAGGGGGGGCCTATACAATGAGCAGTTCTTC	CASREGRGGLYNEQFF
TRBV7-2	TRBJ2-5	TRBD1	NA	TGTGCCAGCACGAGGGGGCTCCAAGAGACCCAGTACTTC	CASTRGLQETQYF
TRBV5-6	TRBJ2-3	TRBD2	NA	TGTGCCAGCAGCTCCCTACTAGCGGGGGCGAACACAGATACGCAGTATTTT	CASSSLLAGANTDTQYF
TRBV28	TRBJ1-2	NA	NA	TGTGCCAGCAGTTCGACCGGGACAAGCTATGGCTACACCTTC	CASSSTGTSYGYTF
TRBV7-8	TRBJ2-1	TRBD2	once	TGTGCCAGCAGCTTAGGTCTCGCTAGCGGACTCAACAATGAGCAGTTCTTC	CASSLGLASGLNNEQFF
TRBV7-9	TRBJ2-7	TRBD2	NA	TGTGCCAGCACCTCAGGGACTAGCGGCGGCTACGAGCAGTACTTC	CASTSGTSGGYEQYF
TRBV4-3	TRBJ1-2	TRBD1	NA	TGCGCCAGCAGCCATTACCGGGACAGGGAGGGCTACACCTTC	CASSHYRDREGYTF